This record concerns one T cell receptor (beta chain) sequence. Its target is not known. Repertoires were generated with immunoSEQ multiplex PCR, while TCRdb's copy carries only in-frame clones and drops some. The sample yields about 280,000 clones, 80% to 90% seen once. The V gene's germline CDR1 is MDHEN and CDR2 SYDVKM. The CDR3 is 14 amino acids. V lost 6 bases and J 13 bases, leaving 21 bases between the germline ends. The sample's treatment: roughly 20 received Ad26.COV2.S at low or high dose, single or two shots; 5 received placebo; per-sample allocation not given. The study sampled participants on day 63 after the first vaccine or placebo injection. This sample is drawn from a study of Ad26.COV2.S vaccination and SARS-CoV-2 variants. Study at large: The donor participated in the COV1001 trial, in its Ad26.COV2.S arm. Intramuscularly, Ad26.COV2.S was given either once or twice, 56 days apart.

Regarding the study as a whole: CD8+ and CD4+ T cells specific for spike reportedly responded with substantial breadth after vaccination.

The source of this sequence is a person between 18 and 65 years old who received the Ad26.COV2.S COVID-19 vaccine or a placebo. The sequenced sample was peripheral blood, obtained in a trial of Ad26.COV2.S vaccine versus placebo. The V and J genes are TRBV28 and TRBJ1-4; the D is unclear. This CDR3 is CASRSMLPVVGLFF. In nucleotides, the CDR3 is TGTGCCAGCAGATCCATGCTCCCCGTGGTAGGACTGTTTTTT.